Listed here are 6 T cell receptor beta chains from one sample, sequenced in a study of T cell responses to AZD1222 COVID-19 vaccine. Clones were sequenced by immunoSEQ multiplex PCR, and TCRdb holds only the in-frame ones, with some missing. This table has 120,000 or so clones, 89% appearing once. The sample was peripheral blood, taken on day 0 of AZD1222 vaccination. The receptors shown here come from an adult in good health.

The rearrangement joins TRBV19 to TRBJ2-1; 9 positions agree with TRBD1. The CDR3 is 14 amino acids. Trimming removed 6 bases from V and 6 bases from J; junction bases left unmatched: 6. Germline V gene data show CDR1 as LNHDA and CDR2 as SQIVND (reference sequence). Here the CDR3 reads CASSRDRAVNEQFF. The CDR3, as DNA: TGTGCCAGTAGCCGGGACAGGGCGGTCAATGAGCAGTTCTTC.

This chain connects TRBV10-3 to TRBJ2-7, with D perhaps being TRBD1 or TRBD2 (6 bases each). The CDR3 is 16 amino acids. CDR1 is ENHRY, CDR2 SYGVKD, per germline. V was pared by 8 bases and J by 2 bases, with 22 bases between. This CDR3 is CAIGEQGSGVTYEQYF. CDR3 DNA: TGTGCCATCGGGGAACAGGGCTCGGGGGTCACCTACGAGCAGTACTTC.

This chain connects TRBV3-1 (or the pseudogene TRBV3-2) to TRBJ1-5; no clear D. Trimming took off 2 bases at V and 4 bases at J, with 6 bases between the two ends. This CDR3 is built from 13 residues. Germline loops: CDR1 LGHDT, CDR2 YNNKEL (reference sequence). CDR3 protein: CASSQSGNQPQHF. CDR3 nucleotide sequence: TGTGCCAGCAGCCAATCGGGGAATCAGCCCCAGCATTTT.

V gene TRBV25-1 combines with J gene TRBJ2-1; TRBD2 matches at 10 bases. CDR3 length: 17 amino acids. Losses at the gene ends were 4 bases for V and 5 bases for J; bases not matched to a gene: 11. CDR1 is MGHDK, CDR2 SYGVNS, per germline. DNA of the CDR3: TGTGCCAGCAGTGGACTAGCGGGTGGTTTGGACGACAATGAGCAGTTCTTC. This translates into CASSGLAGGLDDNEQFF.

In DNA form, the CDR3 reads TGTGCCAGCGCGGGACTTCATGGCTACACCTTC. This gives the protein CASAGLHGYTF. The J gene is TRBJ1-2, the V gene TRBV6-5; the D gene is possibly TRBD1 (5 bases). The CDR3 has 11 residues. From germline, CDR1 is MNHEY and CDR2 SVGAGI. Trimming left V 8 bases short and J 6 bases short, with 10 bases between.

V gene TRBV9 combines with J gene TRBJ2-3; no definite D call. The germline V and J ends were trimmed by 0 bases and 0 bases, with 11 bases remaining between them. The CDR3 covers 16 residues. CDR1 is SGDLS, CDR2 YYNGEE, per germline. The CDR3 loop reads CASSVVDGGSTDTQYF. CDR3 DNA sequence: TGTGCCAGCAGCGTAGTGGATGGCGGTAGCACAGATACGCAGTATTTT.